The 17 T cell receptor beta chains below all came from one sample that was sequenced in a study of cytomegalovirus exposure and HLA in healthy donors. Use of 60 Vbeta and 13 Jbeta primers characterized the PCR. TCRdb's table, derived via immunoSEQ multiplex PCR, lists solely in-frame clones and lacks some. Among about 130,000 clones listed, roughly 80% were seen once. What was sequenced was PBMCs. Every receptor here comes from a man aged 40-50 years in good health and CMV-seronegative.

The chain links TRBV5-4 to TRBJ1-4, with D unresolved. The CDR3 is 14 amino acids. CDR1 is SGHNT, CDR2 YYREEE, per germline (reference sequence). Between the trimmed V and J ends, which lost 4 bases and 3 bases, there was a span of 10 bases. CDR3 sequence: CASSPAGANEKLFF. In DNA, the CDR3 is TGTGCCAGCAGCCCCGCGGGTGCTAATGAAAAACTGTTTTTT.

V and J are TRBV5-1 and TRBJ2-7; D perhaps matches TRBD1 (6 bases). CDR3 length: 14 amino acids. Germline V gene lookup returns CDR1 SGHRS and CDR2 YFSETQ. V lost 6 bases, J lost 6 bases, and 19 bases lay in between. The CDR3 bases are TGCGCCAGCACCCTTTCAGGACAGTTGGGCGAGCAGTACTTC. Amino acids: CASTLSGQLGEQYF. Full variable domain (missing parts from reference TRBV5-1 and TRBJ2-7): KAGVTQTPRYLIKTRGQQVTLSCSPISGHRSVSWYQQTPGQGLQFLFEYFSETQRNKGNFPGRFSGRQFSNSRSEMNVSTLELGDSALYLCASTLSGQLGEQYFGPGTRLTVT.

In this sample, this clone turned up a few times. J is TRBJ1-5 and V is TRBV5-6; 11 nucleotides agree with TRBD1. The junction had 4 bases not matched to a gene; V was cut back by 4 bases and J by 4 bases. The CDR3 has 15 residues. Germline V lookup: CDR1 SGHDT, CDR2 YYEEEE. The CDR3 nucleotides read TGTGCCAGCAGCGGACAGGGGGCTTGGAATCAGCCCCAGCATTTT. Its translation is CASSGQGAWNQPQHF.

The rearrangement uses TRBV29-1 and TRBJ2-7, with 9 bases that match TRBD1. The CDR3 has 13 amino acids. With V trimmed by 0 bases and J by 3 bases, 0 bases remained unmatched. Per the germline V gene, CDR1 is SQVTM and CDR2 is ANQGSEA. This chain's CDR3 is CSVEEGQGYEQYF. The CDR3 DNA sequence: TGCAGCGTTGAAGAGGGACAGGGCTACGAGCAGTACTTC.

CDR3 DNA sequence: TGTGCCATCAGGGGAGGCACACCGGCGGGGGAGCAGTACTTC. This gives the protein CAIRGGTPAGEQYF. This sequence joins TRBV10-3 and TRBJ2-7; D may be TRBD2 (6 bases). In germline, CDR1 is ENHRY, CDR2 SYGVKD. The CDR3 runs to 14 residues. Trimming took off 6 bases at V and 7 bases at J, with 19 bases between the two ends.

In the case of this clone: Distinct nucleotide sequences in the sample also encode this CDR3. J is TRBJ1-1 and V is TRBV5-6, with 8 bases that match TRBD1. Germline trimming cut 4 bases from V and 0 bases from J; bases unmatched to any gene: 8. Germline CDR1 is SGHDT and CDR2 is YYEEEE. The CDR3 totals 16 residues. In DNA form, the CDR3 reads TGTGCCAGCAGCGACGACAGGGGTAGTTTGAACACTGAAGCTTTCTTT. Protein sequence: CASSDDRGSLNTEAFF. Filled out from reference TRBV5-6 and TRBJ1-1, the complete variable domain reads DAGVTQSPTHLIKTRGQQVTLRCSPKSGHDTVSWYQQALGQGPQFIFQYYEEEERQRGNFPDRFSGHQFPNYSSELNVNALLLGDSALYLCASSDDRGSLNTEAFFGQGTRLTVV.

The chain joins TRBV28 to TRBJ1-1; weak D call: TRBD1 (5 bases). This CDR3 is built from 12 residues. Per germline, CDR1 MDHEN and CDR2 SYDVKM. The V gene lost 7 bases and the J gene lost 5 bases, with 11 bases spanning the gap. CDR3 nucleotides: TGTGCCAGCACCCTGGGGGGGACTGAAGCTTTCTTT. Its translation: CASTLGGTEAFF.

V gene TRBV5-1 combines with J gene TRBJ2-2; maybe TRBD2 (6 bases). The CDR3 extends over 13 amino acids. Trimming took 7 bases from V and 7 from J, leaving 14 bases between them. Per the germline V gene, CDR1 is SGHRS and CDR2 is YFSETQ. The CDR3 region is CASGWREGGELFF. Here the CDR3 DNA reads TGCGCCAGCGGTTGGAGGGAAGGCGGGGAGCTGTTTTTT.

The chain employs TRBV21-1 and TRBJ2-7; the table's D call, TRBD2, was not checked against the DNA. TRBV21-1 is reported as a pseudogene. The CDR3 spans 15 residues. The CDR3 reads CASGLAGGESYEQYF. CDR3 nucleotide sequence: TGTGCCAGCGGTCTAGCGGGAGGCGAGTCTTACGAGCAGTACTTC.

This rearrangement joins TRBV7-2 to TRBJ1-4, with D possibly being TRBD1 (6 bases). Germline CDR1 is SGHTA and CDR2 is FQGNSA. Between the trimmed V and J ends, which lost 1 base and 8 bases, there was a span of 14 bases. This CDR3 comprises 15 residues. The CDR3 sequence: CASSLVHRAGEKLFF. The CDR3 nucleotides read TGTGCCAGCAGCTTAGTTCACAGGGCGGGCGAAAAACTGTTTTTT. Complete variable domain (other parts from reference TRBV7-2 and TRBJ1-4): GAGVSQSPSNKVTEKGKDVELRCDPISGHTALYWYRQSLGQGLEFLIYFQGNSAPDKSGLPSDRFSAERTGGSVSTLTIQRTQQEDSAVYLCASSLVHRAGEKLFFGSGTQLSVL.

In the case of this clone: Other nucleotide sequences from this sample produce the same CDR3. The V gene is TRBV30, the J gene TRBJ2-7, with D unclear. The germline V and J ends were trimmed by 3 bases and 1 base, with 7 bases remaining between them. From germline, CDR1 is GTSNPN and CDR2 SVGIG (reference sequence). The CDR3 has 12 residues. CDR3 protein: CAWRRDSYEQYF. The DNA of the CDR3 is TGTGCCTGGAGGCGAGATTCCTACGAGCAGTACTTC.

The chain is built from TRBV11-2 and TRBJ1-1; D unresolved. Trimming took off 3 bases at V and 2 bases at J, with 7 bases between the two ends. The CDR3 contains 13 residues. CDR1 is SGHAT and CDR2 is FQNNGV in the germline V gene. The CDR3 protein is CASSFTGNTEAFF. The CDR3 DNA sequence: TGTGCCAGCAGCTTTACGGGAAACACTGAAGCTTTCTTT.

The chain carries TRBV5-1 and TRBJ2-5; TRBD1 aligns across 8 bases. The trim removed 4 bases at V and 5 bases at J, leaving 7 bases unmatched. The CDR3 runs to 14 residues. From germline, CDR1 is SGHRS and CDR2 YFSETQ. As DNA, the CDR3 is TGCGCCAGCAGCACCGGACAGGGTGCGGAGACCCAGTACTTC. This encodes CASSTGQGAETQYF.

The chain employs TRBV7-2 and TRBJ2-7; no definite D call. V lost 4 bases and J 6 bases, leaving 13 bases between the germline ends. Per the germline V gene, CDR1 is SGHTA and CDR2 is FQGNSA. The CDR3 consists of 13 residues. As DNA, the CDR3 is TGTGCCAGCAGCTCCCGCAGAGGCCGCGAGCAGTACTTC. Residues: CASSSRRGREQYF.

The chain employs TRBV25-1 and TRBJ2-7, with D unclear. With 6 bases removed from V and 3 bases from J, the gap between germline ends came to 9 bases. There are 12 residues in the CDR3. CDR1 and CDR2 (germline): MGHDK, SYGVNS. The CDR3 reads CASSSQVYEQYF. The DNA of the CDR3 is TGTGCCAGCAGCTCCCAGGTCTACGAGCAGTACTTC.

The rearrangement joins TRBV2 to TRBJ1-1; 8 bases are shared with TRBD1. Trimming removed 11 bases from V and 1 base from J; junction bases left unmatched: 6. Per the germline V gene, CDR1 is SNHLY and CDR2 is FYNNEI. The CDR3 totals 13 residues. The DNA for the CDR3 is TGTGCCTCGACAGGGGACACGAACACTGAAGCTTTCTTT. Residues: CASTGDTNTEAFF. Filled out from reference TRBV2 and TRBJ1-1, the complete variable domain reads EPEVTQTPSHQVTQMGQEVILRCVPISNHLYFYWYRQILGQKVEFLVSFYNNEISEKSEIFDDQFSVERPDGSNFTLKIRSTKLEDSAMYFCASTGDTNTEAFFGQGTRLTVV.

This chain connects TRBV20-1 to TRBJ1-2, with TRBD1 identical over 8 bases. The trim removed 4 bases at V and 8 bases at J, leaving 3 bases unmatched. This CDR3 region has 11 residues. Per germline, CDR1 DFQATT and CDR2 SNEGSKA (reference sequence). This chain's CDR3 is CSATTGAGYTF. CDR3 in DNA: TGCAGTGCTACGACAGGGGCCGGCTACACCTTC.